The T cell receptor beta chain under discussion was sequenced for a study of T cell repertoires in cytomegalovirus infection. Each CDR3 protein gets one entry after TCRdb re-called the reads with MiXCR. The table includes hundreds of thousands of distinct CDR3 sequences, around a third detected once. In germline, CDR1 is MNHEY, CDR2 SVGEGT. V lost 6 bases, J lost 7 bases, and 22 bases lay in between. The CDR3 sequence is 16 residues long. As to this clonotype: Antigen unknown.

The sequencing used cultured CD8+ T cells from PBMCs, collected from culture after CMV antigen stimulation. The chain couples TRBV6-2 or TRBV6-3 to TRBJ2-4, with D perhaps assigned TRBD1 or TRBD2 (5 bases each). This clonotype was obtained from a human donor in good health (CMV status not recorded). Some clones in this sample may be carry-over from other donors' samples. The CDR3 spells CASREALEWGMNIQYF. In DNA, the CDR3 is TGTGCCAGCAGGGAAGCACTTGAATGGGGGATGAACATTCAGTACTTC.